The clone carrying this T cell receptor beta chain was observed many times. Its antigen is not known. Assembly of TCR beta libraries relied on iRepertoire HTBI primers together with Arm-PCR of CDR3 regions. TCRdb passed the multiplex PCR reads through MiXCR, listing each CDR3 protein once. The data contain about 210,000 distinct CDR3 sequences, roughly 19% of them singletons. The V gene's germline CDR1 is MNHEY and CDR2 SMNVEV (reference sequence). This CDR3 contains 16 residues. V was clipped by 3 bases and J by 11 bases; unmatched bases: 14. The time point here: newly diagnosed GD, antithyroid drugs for less than 3 months. The TCR library used RNA extracted from PBMCs. These data belong to a study of regulatory T cells in long-lasting Graves disease. The study, taken as a whole, reports: Persistent disease exhibited a predilection for TRBV28, TRBJ1-2 and TRBJ2-5.

These sequences were also reported in another study, on T cells in Graves' hyperthyroidism and ophthalmopathy. That source adds: A model of 13 V-J features distinguished ophthalmopathy from stable hyperthyroidism.

The source was peripheral blood mononuclear cells (PBMCs), collected at new diagnosis, from a patient treated with antithyroid drugs. The gene calls are TRBV27 and TRBJ2-1; 9 bases map to TRBD2. The TCR originated in a woman aged 30 to 39 with Graves disease. CDR3 in DNA: TGTGCCAGCAGTTTCCTCGGGCCTAGCGGGGTCCCCAAGCAGTTCTTC. Protein: CASSFLGPSGVPKQFF.